This entry features one T cell receptor beta chain sequence. The data originate from a study of shared clonotypes between healthy human individuals. The naive CD8 fraction comprised CD45RO-negative cells positively selected for CCR7 and excluded terminally differentiated effector memory CD45RA+ cells. TCRdb's table, derived via immunoSEQ multiplex PCR, lists solely in-frame clones and lacks some. The data show approximately 2,200,000 clones, more than 85% seen once. Germline lookup yields CDR1 LNHNV and CDR2 YYDKDF (reference sequence). The CDR3 totals 16 residues. V lost 3 bases, J lost 4 bases, and 18 bases lay in between.

What was sequenced was naive CD8+ T cells from PBMCs. The V gene is TRBV15, the J gene TRBJ1-1, with D perhaps TRBD1 (6 bases). The receptor's source is a man aged 18 to 29 in good health. Some clones in this sample may be carry-over from other donors' samples. The CDR3 region is CATSRARDRGATEAFF. In DNA form, the CDR3 reads TGTGCCACCAGCAGGGCCCGGGATCGGGGGGCCACTGAAGCTTTCTTT. The full variable domain, completed using reference TRBV15 and TRBJ1-1, is DAMVIQNPRYQVTQFGKPVTLSCSQTLNHNVMYWYQQKSSQAPKLLFHYYDKDFNNEADTPDNFQSRRPNTSFCFLDIRSPGLGDTAMYLCATSRARDRGATEAFFGQGTRLTVV.